Here is one T cell receptor (beta chain) with its context. Generated by immunoSEQ multiplex PCR, the TCRdb table keeps only in-frame clones and is missing some. This table holds about 120,000 clones, approximately 91% found once. The sample is drawn from a study of T cell responses to AZD1222 COVID-19 vaccine. The CDR3 spans 14 residues. Germline V gene data show CDR1 as LNHDA and CDR2 as SQIVND (reference sequence). The V and J ends lost 3 bases and 0 bases respectively, with 6 bases between them. The input for sequencing was peripheral blood, taken on day 0 of AZD1222 vaccination. This TCR was sampled from an adult in good health. The chain is built from TRBV19 and TRBJ2-1; D ambiguous. The DNA of the CDR3 is TGTGCCAGTAGTATGGTGAGCTCCTACAATGAGCAGTTCTTC. Translated: CASSMVSSYNEQFF. The variable domain in full, completed from reference TRBV19 and TRBJ2-1, reads DGGITQSPKYLFRKEGQNVTLSCEQNLNHDAMYWYRQDPGQGLRLIYYSQIVNDFQKGDIAEGYSVSREKKESFPLTVTSAQKNPTAFYLCASSMVSSYNEQFFGPGTRLTVL.